Given below is one T cell receptor (beta chain) in context. The data derive from a study of blood T cells in healthy people across ages. For the second PCR, which ran for roughly 7 to 11 cycles, a sample-barcoded 5' primer and a J-beta primer mix were used. TCRdb re-analysed the 5' RACE reads in MiXCR, keeping a single row per CDR3 protein. This sample has around 1,000,000 distinct CDR3 sequences, with approximately 25% found just once. Germline loops: CDR1 MNHEY, CDR2 SVGAGI. This CDR3 is 11 amino acids long. The ends were cut back, 6 bases at V and 14 bases at J, with 11 bases in the middle. These records were also assigned to another study, of T cells of mothers and their children.

Material for sequencing was blood. The receptor's source is a girl aged 2 to 9 in good health. The J gene is TRBJ1-6, the V gene TRBV6-5; D is unresolved. DNA for the CDR3: TGTGCCAGCAGGCCGAGGTGCACCCTCCACTTT. Its protein is CASRPRCTLHF.